Below are 25 T cell receptor beta chains sequenced from a single sample in a study of cytomegalovirus exposure and HLA in healthy donors. 60 Vbeta and 13 Jbeta primers were used in PCR. Some clones are missing from TCRdb's copy, which holds only in-frame ones; the method was immunoSEQ multiplex PCR. The sample yields about 160,000 clones, roughly 75% seen once. Sequencing was performed on PBMCs. The receptors here all came from a male donor in good health and CMV-seronegative.

The V call is TRBV13, the J call TRBJ1-2; D uncertain. Trimming removed 2 bases at V and 4 bases at J, with 11 bases between. Germline V gene data show CDR1 as PRHDT and CDR2 as FYEKMQ (reference sequence). The CDR3 has 14 amino acids. The CDR3 protein is CASSLSREPYGYTF. DNA for the CDR3: TGTGCCAGCAGCTTATCACGGGAACCCTATGGCTACACCTTC. The variable domain in full, with the rest retrieved from reference TRBV13 and TRBJ1-2, is AAGVIQSPRHLIKEKRETATLKCYPIPRHDTVYWYQQGPGQDPQFLISFYEKMQSDKGSIPDRFSAQQFSDYHSELNMSSLELGDSALYFCASSLSREPYGYTFGSGTRLTVV.

As concerns this clone: This sample also contains other DNA sequences that code for the same CDR3. V and J are TRBV28 and TRBJ1-4; 11 bases agree with TRBD1. J lost 7 bases, V lost 2 bases, and 3 bases had no gene match. Germline CDR1 MDHEN, CDR2 SYDVKM. This CDR3 is 15 amino acids long. The CDR3: CASSLGGQGGEKLFF. For the CDR3, the DNA is TGTGCCAGCAGTTTAGGGGGACAGGGGGGTGAAAAACTGTTTTTT. Looking up the rest from reference TRBV28 and TRBJ1-4 gives the full variable domain: DVKVTQSSRYLVKRTGEKVFLECVQDMDHENMFWYRQDPGLGLRLIYFSYDVKMKEKGDIPEGYSVSREKKERFSLILESASTNQTSMYLCASSLGGQGGEKLFFGSGTQLSVL.

The chain is built from TRBV2 and TRBJ2-7; D call uncertain. Trimming stripped 3 bases from V and 1 base from J, with 7 bases between. The CDR3 length is 13 residues. Looked up from germline, CDR1 is SNHLY and CDR2 is FYNNEI. CDR3 sequence (DNA): TGTGCCAGCAGTGACGTCAGATCCTACGAGCAGTACTTC. Translation gives CASSDVRSYEQYF.

This chain joins TRBV6-1 and TRBJ2-7, with 7 bases matching TRBD1. V lost 2 bases and J lost 4; bases outside the gene matches: 8. CDR3 length equals 15 residues. Germline CDR1 is MNHNS and CDR2 is SASEGT. The CDR3 protein is CASSEYGTAQYEQYF. The DNA for the CDR3 is TGTGCCAGCAGTGAATATGGGACAGCTCAATACGAGCAGTACTTC.

The rearrangement uses TRBV29-1 and TRBJ2-7, with 10 nucleotides matching TRBD1. The CDR3 length is 12 residues. Trimming removed 7 bases from V and 3 bases from J; junction bases left unmatched: 3. Germline V CDR1 and CDR2: SQVTM, ANQGSEA. The CDR3 loop reads CSAGTGVYEQYF. CDR3 bases: TGCAGCGCCGGGACAGGGGTCTACGAGCAGTACTTC.

The chain carries TRBV7-3 and TRBJ2-2; TRBD2 matches 7 bases. Germline CDR1 is SGHTA and CDR2 is FQGTGA. CDR3 size: 15 residues. The V gene end was trimmed by 6 bases and the J gene end by 4 bases; junction bases not matched to a gene: 8. CDR3 loop: CASRKAGEITGELFF. The CDR3 nucleotides are TGTGCCAGCAGGAAGGCGGGAGAGATCACCGGGGAGCTGTTTTTT.

The chain recombines TRBV4-2 with TRBJ2-7, with TRBD1 matching over 7 bases. The V segment lost 0 bases and the J segment 2 bases; nucleotides outside the gene matches: 4. Per germline, CDR1 LGHNA and CDR2 YNFKEQ. The CDR3 contains 15 residues. CDR3 sequence: CASSQDRQGAYEQYF. Here the CDR3 DNA reads TGTGCCAGCAGCCAAGATCGCCAGGGGGCCTACGAGCAGTACTTC.

The chain carries TRBV6-6 and TRBJ1-1; 8 bases map to TRBD1. V lost 8 bases, J lost 11 bases, and 4 bases stayed unmatched. The CDR3 has 10 amino acids. Germline CDR1 reads MNHNY; CDR2 reads SVGAGI (reference sequence). The CDR3 reads CASLGQAAFF. The CDR3 nucleotides read TGTGCCAGCTTGGGACAGGCGGCTTTCTTT.

The genes are TRBV4-1 and TRBJ2-1, with unresolved D. Trimming cost V 1 base and J 8 bases, with 12 bases left between them. CDR1 MGHRA and CDR2 YSYEKL come from the germline V gene. The CDR3 loop spans 14 amino acids. CDR3 loop: CASSQVNSLDEQFF. In DNA, the CDR3 is TGCGCCAGCAGCCAAGTTAATAGCTTAGATGAGCAGTTCTTC.

The J gene is TRBJ2-3, the V gene TRBV7-9, with 9 nucleotides matching TRBD2. From germline, CDR1 is SEHNR and CDR2 FQNEAQ (reference sequence). The CDR3 has 16 residues. Losses at the gene ends were 2 bases for V and 1 base for J; bases not matched to a gene: 4. As DNA, the CDR3 is TGTGCCAGCAGCTTAAGAGCGGGAGGCGGCACAGATACGCAGTATTTT. Its protein product is CASSLRAGGGTDTQYF.

The genes are TRBV7-3 and TRBJ2-7, with 10 bases identical to TRBD1. The germline gives CDR1 SGHTA, CDR2 FQGTGA. This CDR3 spans 13 amino acids. Germline trimming cut 5 bases from V and 6 bases from J; bases unmatched to any gene: 4. This chain's CDR3 is CASSPTGGPEQYF. DNA for the CDR3: TGTGCCAGCAGCCCGACAGGGGGCCCCGAGCAGTACTTC.

The V call is TRBV5-1, the J call TRBJ2-7; TRBD1 aligns across 7 bases. CDR1 and CDR2 (germline): SGHRS, YFSETQ. The CDR3 contains 15 residues. With V trimmed by 2 bases and J by 2 bases, 7 bases remained unmatched. For the CDR3, the DNA is TGCGCCAGCAGCTTCAACAGGGGCCGCACCTACGAGCAGTACTTC. Its translation is CASSFNRGRTYEQYF. The variable domain in full, completed from reference TRBV5-1 and TRBJ2-7, reads KAGVTQTPRYLIKTRGQQVTLSCSPISGHRSVSWYQQTPGQGLQFLFEYFSETQRNKGNFPGRFSGRQFSNSRSEMNVSTLELGDSALYLCASSFNRGRTYEQYFGPGTRLTVT.

The chain combines TRBV11-2 with TRBJ2-7; perhaps TRBD1 as D (5 bases). The CDR3 is 15 residues long. Germline lookup yields CDR1 SGHAT and CDR2 FQNNGV. Trimming pared 6 bases from V and 1 base from J, leaving 16 bases between. In DNA form, the CDR3 reads TGTGCCAGCAGTTCAGGGTTTATAGGATCCTACGAGCAGTACTTC. It specifies CASSSGFIGSYEQYF.

V is TRBV19 and J is TRBJ1-5, with unresolved D. The CDR3 spans 17 residues. Trimming cost V 3 bases and J 0 bases, with 15 bases left between them. Germline V CDR1 and CDR2: LNHDA, SQIVND (reference sequence). The DNA for the CDR3 is TGTGCCAGTAGTATTTCCCATAAGCCTAATAGCAATCAGCCCCAGCATTTT. This sequence encodes CASSISHKPNSNQPQHF. Combining the CDR3 with reference TRBV19 and TRBJ1-5 gives the whole variable domain DGGITQSPKYLFRKEGQNVTLSCEQNLNHDAMYWYRQDPGQGLRLIYYSQIVNDFQKGDIAEGYSVSREKKESFPLTVTSAQKNPTAFYLCASSISHKPNSNQPQHFGDGTRLSIL.

The count of this clone is one. The chain couples TRBV9 to TRBJ1-3; D is undetermined. CDR1 is SGDLS and CDR2 is YYNGEE in the germline V gene. Trimming pared 5 bases from V and 0 bases from J, leaving 9 bases between. The CDR3 is made up of 14 amino acids. The CDR3 nucleotides read TGTGCCAGCAGTAGGACTTACTCTGGAAACACCATATATTTT. It is translated as CASSRTYSGNTIYF.

The genes are TRBV11-2 and TRBJ2-7; perhaps TRBD1 as D (6 bases). Germline V gene data show CDR1 as SGHAT and CDR2 as FQNNGV. The CDR3 has 13 residues. V lost 5 bases, J lost 6 bases, and 14 bases lay in between. As DNA, the CDR3 is TGTGCCAGCAGCCCGCTACAGGGTCCCGAGCAGTACTTC. Its protein is CASSPLQGPEQYF.

The gene calls are TRBV5-4 and TRBJ2-4, with 11 bases fitting TRBD2. Trimming removed 6 bases from V and 1 base from J; junction bases left unmatched: 15. This CDR3 has 19 amino acids. The germline CDR1 and CDR2 sequences are SGHNT and YYREEE (reference sequence). The CDR3 is CASTRQASGGREAKNIQYF. Here the CDR3 DNA reads TGTGCCAGCACCCGGCAGGCTAGCGGGGGGCGGGAGGCCAAAAACATTCAGTACTTC.

The genes are TRBV4-1 and TRBJ2-3, with D uncertain. The CDR3 length is 16 residues. CDR1 and CDR2 (germline): MGHRA, YSYEKL. Trimming cost V 1 base and J 6 bases, with 17 bases left between them. CDR3 protein: CASSQVRLVAKDTQYF. CDR3 nucleotides: TGCGCCAGCAGCCAAGTCAGACTCGTGGCTAAGGATACGCAGTATTTT.

The rearrangement uses TRBV6-1 and TRBJ1-3; 12 bases are shared with TRBD1. This CDR3 is 15 amino acids long. J was trimmed by 5 bases and V by 7 bases; bases with no gene match: 6. Per the germline V gene, CDR1 is MNHNS and CDR2 is SASEGT. CDR3 nucleotide sequence: TGTGCCAGCACCACCGGGACAGGGGGCAGAAACACCATATATTTT. It encodes CASTTGTGGRNTIYF.

The rearrangement uses TRBV6-5 and TRBJ2-1; 7 positions agree with TRBD2. Looked up from germline, CDR1 is MNHEY and CDR2 is SVGAGI. The CDR3 length is 15 residues. J gave up 0 bases and V 6 bases, and 5 bases lay outside the gene matches. The chain's CDR3 is CASRKSSGSYNEQFF. The CDR3 DNA is TGTGCCAGCAGGAAGTCTAGCGGCTCCTACAATGAGCAGTTCTTC.

The J gene is TRBJ2-2, the V gene TRBV7-3, with 8 bases matching TRBD1. From germline, CDR1 is SGHTA and CDR2 FQGTGA. Trimming cost V 6 bases and J 6 bases; bases outside gene matches: 3. The CDR3 has 13 residues. CDR3 loop: CASRTGAPGELFF. CDR3 nucleotides: TGTGCCAGCAGGACAGGGGCCCCCGGGGAGCTGTTTTTT.

This chain connects TRBV7-2 to TRBJ1-2; D is perhaps TRBD1 (6 bases). Per the germline V gene, CDR1 is SGHTA and CDR2 is FQGNSA. CDR3 size: 12 residues. V lost 6 bases, J lost 2 bases, and 7 bases lay in between. CDR3 residues: CASRDSNYGYTF. CDR3 bases: TGTGCCAGCAGGGACAGCAACTATGGCTACACCTTC.

This chain uses TRBV5-4 with TRBJ2-4; 10 bases align to TRBD1. The CDR3 consists of 14 residues. Germline V CDR1 and CDR2: SGHNT, YYREEE (reference sequence). J was trimmed by 6 bases and V by 4 bases; bases with no gene match: 4. The CDR3 DNA reads as TGTGCCAGCAGCCTGTGGACAGGGGGAAACATTCAGTACTTC. It is translated as CASSLWTGGNIQYF.

The J gene is TRBJ2-2, the V gene TRBV4-2; D is possibly TRBD2 (5 bases). Germline V gene lookup returns CDR1 LGHNA and CDR2 YNFKEQ. Trimming pared 4 bases from V and 6 bases from J, leaving 12 bases between. CDR3 size: 14 residues. CDR3 nucleotides: TGTGCCAGCAGCCGGGAGAGCCCCCCCGGGGAGCTGTTTTTT. Residues: CASSRESPPGELFF.

The chain has TRBV10-3 and TRBJ1-5; the match to TRBD1 covers 8 bases. V lost 2 bases and J lost 5; bases outside the gene matches: 2. The length of the CDR3 is 14 residues. Germline V CDR1 and CDR2: ENHRY, SYGVKD. CDR3 nucleotide sequence: TGTGCCATCAGTGAGGGGGGACAGGATCAGCCCCAGCATTTT. It translates to CAISEGGQDQPQHF.